Listed below are T cell receptor beta chains from one sample, sequenced in a study of blood T cell repertoires in COVID-19. Profiled with immunoSEQ multiplex PCR; TCRdb holds only in-frame clones, not every one. The sample has some 120,000 clones; roughly 80% are singletons. Sequencing was carried out using peripheral blood. These receptors came from a human donor in a cohort sampled during active COVID-19. CDR3s include the opening cysteine and the closing phenylalanine or tryptophan. D genes are given only for firm matches. Clone size appears in some rows only: once, few, many, or a class for an expanded clone.

j_gene	d_gene	abundance	v_gene	CDR3nt	CDR3aa
TRBJ1-3	TRBD1	few	TRBV3-1/TRBV3-2	TGTGCCAGCAGCCAAGAGGCAGGGGGCTCTGGAAACACCATATATTTT	CASSQEAGGSGNTIYF
TRBJ2-7	.	.	TRBV11-2	TGTGCCAGCAGCCATAGGACAGACTTCTCCTACGAGCAGTACTTC	CASSHRTDFSYEQYF
TRBJ2-7	TRBD1	few	TRBV18	TGTGCCAGCTCACCAGGGGACAGCTCCTACGAGCAGTACTTC	CASSPGDSSYEQYF
TRBJ1-1	.	.	TRBV5-5	TGTGCCAGCAGCTTTATGCCCGGACAAGAAGTTGAAGCTTTCTTT	CASSFMPGQEVEAFF
TRBJ1-6	.	.	TRBV27	TGTGCCAGCAGTTTACAACACAGGGTCGGTAATTCACCCCTCCACTTT	CASSLQHRVGNSPLHF
TRBJ2-7	.	once	TRBV5-6	TGTGCCAGCAGCCGGGGTGGGCCGACCTACGAGCAGTACTTC	CASSRGGPTYEQYF
TRBJ1-6	.	.	TRBV5-4	TGTGCCAGCAGCCGGGTGGGCAGGGATGGAAATTCACCCCTCCACTTT	CASSRVGRDGNSPLHF
TRBJ2-7	.	once	TRBV4-1	TGCGCCAGCAGCCAACAGCCCTCTGAGGCCTACGAGCAGTACTTC	CASSQQPSEAYEQYF
TRBJ1-1	.	.	TRBV9	TGTGCCAGCAGCGTGGACACCTTTGTCGGCACTGAAGCTTTCTTT	CASSVDTFVGTEAFF
TRBJ2-7	TRBD1	medium-sized	TRBV5-1	TGCGCCAGCAGCACAGGACAGGCTGACGAGCAGTACTTC	CASSTGQADEQYF
TRBJ1-1	TRBD1	.	TRBV7-9	TGTGCCAGCAGCTTAGGACAGGGTTGGACTGAAGCTTTCTTT	CASSLGQGWTEAFF
TRBJ1-5	TRBD1	.	TRBV19	TGTGCCAGTAGTATTGGGGACAGGGGGCCTCAGCCCCAGCATTTT	CASSIGDRGPQPQHF
TRBJ2-6	.	.	TRBV21-1	TGTGCCAGCAACAAACTGGGGGCGGCCTTCTCTGGGGCCAACGTCCTGACTTTC	CASNKLGAAFSGANVLTF
TRBJ2-7	.	medium-sized	TRBV27	TGTGCCAGCAGTTTATATGCGGATTCCTACGAGCAGTACTTC	CASSLYADSYEQYF
TRBJ2-2	.	few	TRBV5-1	TGCGCCAGCAGCTTGGCGGGGGTTTCGTACGGGGAGCTGTTTTTT	CASSLAGVSYGELFF
TRBJ2-7	.	.	TRBV7-9	TGTGCCAGCAGCTTAGGACTAACCTCCTACGAGCAGTACTTC	CASSLGLTSYEQYF
TRBJ1-1	.	.	TRBV28	TGTGCCAGCAGTCCCCCTCGGACAGCGAACACTGAAGCTTTCTTT	CASSPPRTANTEAFF
TRBJ2-1	TRBD1	.	TRBV3-1/TRBV3-2	TGTGCCAGCAGCCAAGAAGGGACAGGGGGCAATGAGCAGTTCTTC	CASSQEGTGGNEQFF
TRBJ2-7	TRBD2	.	TRBV6-6	TGTGCCAGCAGTTTCGCTAGCGGGGGGGCCGACGAGCAGTACTTC	CASSFASGGADEQYF
TRBJ1-6	.	.	TRBV11-2	TGTGCCAGCAGCTTAGGACAGGTCAGCTCCTATAATTCACCCCTCCACTTT	CASSLGQVSSYNSPLHF
TRBJ1-6	TRBD1	many	TRBV3-1/TRBV3-2	TGTGCCAGCAGCCAAGGGGACTCCGGGACAGGGTACTTT	CASSQGDSGTGYF
TRBJ2-5	.	.	TRBV5-1	TGCGCCAGCAGCTACCCGGGACTTCCCAGTCGGGGGGCCCAAGAGACCCAGTACTTC	CASSYPGLPSRGAQETQYF
TRBJ1-1	TRBD1	.	TRBV5-4	TGTGCCAGTACGTCCCGGGACAGGGGATGGAACACTGAAGCTTTCTTT	CASTSRDRGWNTEAFF
TRBJ1-5	TRBD1	.	TRBV27	TGTGCCAGCAGTGCCCGGGACAGGGGTTATCAGCCCCAGCATTTT	CASSARDRGYQPQHF
TRBJ2-7	.	few	TRBV12-3/TRBV12-4	TGTGCCAGCAGTTTTACTCTCCACGAGCAGTACTTC	CASSFTLHEQYF
TRBJ2-7	.	.	TRBV11-2	TGTGCCAGCAGCTTAGCGCGGGGCTACGAGCAGTACTTC	CASSLARGYEQYF
TRBJ2-7	TRBD1	.	TRBV3-1/TRBV3-2	TGTGCCAGCAGCCAAGACCGACAGGGCTACGAGCAGTACTTC	CASSQDRQGYEQYF
TRBJ2-7	TRBD1	.	TRBV19	TGTGCCAGTAGTATTCGGGACAGGGACACCTACGAGCAGTACTTC	CASSIRDRDTYEQYF
TRBJ1-1	.	.	TRBV29-1	TGCAGCGTTGAAGATCGAGGCCGCACTGAAGCTTTCTTT	CSVEDRGRTEAFF
TRBJ2-5	.	.	TRBV12-3/TRBV12-4	TGTGCCAGCAGTCCCCTCGGGGAGACCCAGTACTTC	CASSPLGETQYF
TRBJ2-7	.	.	TRBV2	TGTGCCAGCAGACCAATAGGGGTTTCCTACGAGCAGTACTTC	CASRPIGVSYEQYF
TRBJ2-7	.	.	TRBV5-1	TGCGCCAGCAGCTTGGAACTAGCAAGCTACGAGCAGTACTTC	CASSLELASYEQYF
TRBJ2-7	TRBD2	.	TRBV9	TGTGCCAGCAGCCCGGAGCTAGCGGGATACGAGCAGTACTTC	CASSPELAGYEQYF
TRBJ2-6	.	.	TRBV14	TGTGCCAGCAGCCGCTCTAACTCTGGGGCCAACGTCCTGACTTTC	CASSRSNSGANVLTF
TRBJ1-4	TRBD1	.	TRBV28	TGTGCCAGCAGCCCGTTCGACAGGGCAGTGGAAAAACTGTTTTTT	CASSPFDRAVEKLFF
TRBJ1-4	TRBD1	once	TRBV7-9	TGTGCCAGCAGCCTTCCACAGGGGGAACTGTTTTTT	CASSLPQGELFF
TRBJ2-7	TRBD1	few	TRBV27	TGTGCCAGCAGGCGACAGGGGGCCTACGAGCAGTACTTC	CASRRQGAYEQYF
TRBJ1-2	.	.	TRBV7-6	TGTGCCAGCAGCCCCCAAGGGGGTGGCGGCTACACCTTC	CASSPQGGGGYTF
TRBJ1-2	TRBD1	.	TRBV10-1	TGCGCCAGCAGTGAGTCGGAATTATTTGGACAGGGAGCGGGAGGCTACACCTTC	CASSESELFGQGAGGYTF
TRBJ2-5	.	.	TRBV10-1	TGCGCCAGCAGTGAGGGGGGCCGGGAGACCCAGTACTTC	CASSEGGRETQYF
TRBJ1-1	TRBD1	.	TRBV5-1	TGCGCCAGCAGCCCCCGGGACAGAGAGAACACTGAAGCTTTCTTT	CASSPRDRENTEAFF